These 31 T cell receptor beta chains came from one sample sequenced in a study of T cell repertoires in cytomegalovirus infection. TCRdb used MiXCR to reprocess the reads, holding one entry per CDR3 protein. The table lists 150,000 to 200,000 distinct CDR3 sequences, 15% to 20% of them singletons. Material for sequencing was CD8+ T cells from PBMCs. These receptors came from a human donor in good health (CMV status not recorded). Some clones in this sample may be carry-over from other donors' samples.

This clonotype was observed once. The J gene is TRBJ2-7, the V gene TRBV4-3; D not resolved. Per the germline V gene, CDR1 is LGHNA and CDR2 is YSLEER. The CDR3 loop spans 16 amino acids. The V and J ends lost 0 bases and 3 bases respectively, with 15 bases between them. CDR3 protein: CASSQDVTVSFYEQYF. CDR3 bases: TGCGCCAGCAGCCAAGATGTAACCGTATCCTTCTACGAGCAGTACTTC.

V gene TRBV29-1 combines with J gene TRBJ1-2, with 8 bases that match TRBD1. Germline V CDR1 and CDR2: SQVTM, ANQGSEA. The CDR3 spans 14 residues. J lost 3 bases, V lost 7 bases, and 10 bases had no gene match. CDR3 protein: CSAAATGGDYGYTF. The DNA of the CDR3 is TGCAGCGCCGCTGCAACAGGGGGAGACTATGGCTACACCTTC.

The chain is built from TRBV11-2 and TRBJ2-7; perhaps TRBD2 as D (5 bases). Trimming stripped 5 bases from V and 5 bases from J, with 19 bases between. The CDR3 loop spans 15 amino acids. Per the germline V gene, CDR1 is SGHAT and CDR2 is FQNNGV. This chain's CDR3 is CASSPKRLAVDEQYF. In nucleotides, the CDR3 is TGTGCCAGCAGCCCAAAACGGCTAGCCGTCGACGAGCAGTACTTC.

The J gene is TRBJ1-4, the V gene TRBV12-5; D not certain. The CDR3 extends over 10 amino acids. Germline values: CDR1 LGHNT, CDR2 FRNRAP. The CDR3 coding sequence is TGTGCATCTGGAGGGGAAAAACTGTTTTTT. Its protein product is CASGGEKLFF. Full variable domain (rest looked up from reference TRBV12-5 and TRBJ1-4): DARVTQTPRHKVTEMGQEVTMRCQPILGHNTVFWYRQTMMQGLELLAYFRNRAPLDDSGMPKDRFSAEMPDATLATLKIQPSEPRDSAVYFCASGGEKLFFGSGTQLSVL.

The chain carries TRBV6-5 and TRBJ1-1; possible D gene TRBD1, 6 bases. Germline CDR1 is MNHEY and CDR2 is SVGAGI. The CDR3 spans 15 residues. V lost 6 bases to trimming and J lost 5 bases, with 19 bases between them. The CDR3 nucleotides read TGTGCCAGCAGCCGAGTCGCCGACAGGCAAACTGAAGCTTTCTTT. Protein sequence: CASSRVADRQTEAFF.

This clonotype was counted ten times or more. This chain uses TRBV7-2 with TRBJ2-1; maybe TRBD2 (7 bases). V lost 8 bases and J lost 4, with 12 bases in between. CDR3 length: 13 residues. Germline values: CDR1 SGHTA, CDR2 FQGNSA. CDR3 nucleotide sequence: TGTGCCAGCGGGGGGGCTAATTACAATGAGCAGTTCTTC. It translates to CASGGANYNEQFF. Complete variable domain (other parts from reference TRBV7-2 and TRBJ2-1): GAGVSQSPSNKVTEKGKDVELRCDPISGHTALYWYRQSLGQGLEFLIYFQGNSAPDKSGLPSDRFSAERTGGSVSTLTIQRTQQEDSAVYLCASGGANYNEQFFGPGTRLTVL.

This clonotype occurred a few times. The rearrangement uses TRBV7-3 and TRBJ2-1; 14 positions agree with TRBD2. The CDR3 has 16 amino acids. The germline gives CDR1 SGHTA, CDR2 FQGTGA. With V trimmed by 5 bases and J by 2 bases, 2 bases remained unmatched. The CDR3: CASSMTSGGAYNEQFF. CDR3 coding DNA: TGTGCCAGCAGCATGACTAGCGGGGGGGCCTACAATGAGCAGTTCTTC. The entire variable domain, with the rest obtained from reference TRBV7-3 and TRBJ2-1, is as follows: GAGVSQTPSNKVTEKGKYVELRCDPISGHTALYWYRQSLGQGPEFLIYFQGTGAADDSGLPNDRFFAVRPEGSVSTLKIQRTERGDSAVYLCASSMTSGGAYNEQFFGPGTRLTVL.

This clonotype was picked up many times. The chain is built from TRBV7-8 and TRBJ1-1; D is unclear. This CDR3 comprises 15 residues. Trimming removed 1 base from V and 1 base from J, with 10 bases in between. Germline lookup yields CDR1 SGHVS and CDR2 FQNEAQ. CDR3 amino acids: CASSLVRGRNTEAFF. CDR3 nucleotide sequence: TGTGCCAGCAGCTTAGTTCGGGGTCGGAACACTGAAGCTTTCTTT.

This sequence joins TRBV24-1 and TRBJ2-5, with D perhaps TRBD2 (5 bases). Germline V gene data show CDR1 as KGHDR and CDR2 as SFDVKD. This CDR3 is 12 amino acids long. V gave up 2 bases and J gave up 5 bases, with 5 bases separating them. This CDR3 reads CATSDSGETQYF. CDR3 sequence (DNA): TGTGCCACCAGTGATTCGGGGGAGACCCAGTACTTC.

The rearrangement uses TRBV7-2 and TRBJ2-3; D is possibly TRBD1 (5 bases). CDR1 is SGHTA and CDR2 is FQGNSA in the germline V gene. V was shortened by 4 bases and J by 4 bases, with 18 bases between the two germline ends. The CDR3 loop spans 16 amino acids. This CDR3 is CASSSIRGVYADTQYF. The CDR3 coding sequence is TGTGCCAGCAGCTCCATTAGGGGTGTTTACGCAGATACGCAGTATTTT.

Of note for this clonotype: A junction boundary mismatches the germline segment, possibly from a read error. CDR3 sequence reads: CASSVAGAVQETQYF. CDR3 DNA sequence: TGTGCCAGCAGCGTAGCGGGGGCCGTCCAAGAGACCCAGTACTTC. The rearrangement joins TRBV7-2 to TRBJ2-5, with 9 bases fitting TRBD2. The CDR3 runs 15 residues. Germline V gene lookup returns CDR1 SGHTA and CDR2 FQGNSA.

Many counts were recorded for this clonotype. This chain connects TRBV7-2 to TRBJ2-7; D gene unclear. Germline assignment: CDR1 SGHTA and CDR2 FQGNSA. Trimming cost V 3 bases and J 0 bases, with 9 bases left between them. The CDR3 length is 14 residues. CDR3 coding DNA: TGTGCCAGCAGCTTTGGGGTCTCCTCCTACGAGCAGTACTTC. Protein: CASSFGVSSYEQYF.

The rearrangement uses TRBV7-6 and TRBJ1-1, with a tentative D call TRBD1 (5 bases). The V end lost 5 bases, the J end lost 7 bases, and 14 bases lay between the germline ends. CDR3 size: 13 residues. CDR1 is SGHVS, CDR2 FNYEAQ, per germline. CDR3 in amino acids: CASSPRVGGEAFF. The CDR3 bases are TGTGCCAGCAGCCCCAGGGTAGGCGGTGAAGCTTTCTTT.

The J gene is TRBJ2-5, the V gene TRBV6-5; a possible D gene is TRBD1 (5 bases). Looked up from germline, CDR1 is MNHEY and CDR2 is SVGAGI. The CDR3 has 14 residues. Trimming removed 4 bases from V and 0 bases from J, with 9 bases in between. The CDR3 loop reads CASSSSGYQETQYF. CDR3 bases: TGTGCCAGCAGTTCCTCAGGGTACCAAGAGACCCAGTACTTC.

This chain joins TRBV27 and TRBJ2-1, with 7 bases lining up with TRBD2. The J segment lost 1 base and the V segment lost 6 bases, leaving 6 bases of the junction unmatched. The germline V gene encodes CDR1 MNHEY and CDR2 SMNVEV (reference sequence). The CDR3 covers 15 residues. CDR3 in amino acids: CASSPTAGSYNEQFF. CDR3 coding DNA: TGTGCCAGCAGCCCTACAGCGGGATCCTACAATGAGCAGTTCTTC.

The CDR3 DNA is TGTGCCAGCAGCTTAGACCCCCTAGCGGCATACGGTGTCGAGCAGTACTTC. Translation gives CASSLDPLAAYGVEQYF. The rearrangement links TRBV7-2 to TRBJ2-7; 7 bases match TRBD2. Germline trimming cut 1 base from V and 6 bases from J; bases unmatched to any gene: 15. The CDR3 covers 17 residues. The germline gives CDR1 SGHTA, CDR2 FQGNSA.

This clonotype has just a few counts. The rearrangement links TRBV5-5 to TRBJ2-7, with 10 nucleotides matching TRBD2. Germline V gene sequence: CDR1 SGHKS, CDR2 YYEKEE (reference sequence). CDR3 length: 15 residues. Trimming removed 1 base from V and 2 bases from J; junction bases left unmatched: 3. CDR3 sequence (DNA): TGTGCCAGCAGCTTGACTAGCGGGAACCCCTACGAGCAGTACTTC. Translation: CASSLTSGNPYEQYF.

This sequence joins TRBV7-3 and TRBJ2-1; D gene ambiguous. CDR1 and CDR2 (germline): SGHTA, FQGTGA. V lost 3 bases, J lost 9 bases, and 3 bases lay in between. The CDR3 is made up of 10 amino acids. CDR3 DNA: TGTGCCAGCAGCTTCCTTGAGCAGTTCTTC. Its translation: CASSFLEQFF.

This clonotype has a handful of counts. V and J are TRBV6-6 and TRBJ1-2; D uncertain. V dropped 7 bases and J dropped 4 bases, with 16 bases sitting between them. The CDR3 has 14 amino acids. The germline V gene has CDR1 MNHNY and CDR2 SVGAGI (reference sequence). The CDR3 loop reads CASIPDPARYGYTF. The CDR3 DNA sequence: TGTGCCAGCATCCCTGACCCGGCCCGCTATGGCTACACCTTC.

This clonotype was counted between two and nine times. Compared with germline, one end of the junction differs, possibly owing to a read error. This chain uses TRBV29-1 with TRBJ2-1; D uncertain. The V gene's germline CDR1 is SQVTM and CDR2 ANQGSEA. The CDR3 is 13 residues long. Here the CDR3 reads CSVDRSSSNEQFF. CDR3 sequence (DNA): TGCAGCGTTGACCGGTCCTCCTCCAATGAGCAGTTCTTC.

This clonotype was counted between two and nine times. The chain couples TRBV10-3 to TRBJ1-1, with TRBD1 matching 7 bases. V dropped 0 bases and J dropped 11; count of bases not matched to a gene: 15. From germline, CDR1 is ENHRY and CDR2 SYGVKD. This CDR3 comprises 16 residues. The CDR3 protein is CAISESTGTVPWVAFF. In nucleotides, the CDR3 is TGTGCCATCAGTGAGTCAACGGGGACAGTCCCGTGGGTGGCTTTCTTT.

As to this clonotype: A junction boundary mismatches the germline segment, possibly from a read error. This chain connects TRBV14 to TRBJ1-4, with D unclear. From germline, CDR1 is SGHDN and CDR2 FVKESK. This CDR3 has 15 residues. The CDR3 nucleotides read TGTGCTAGCAGCCAAGAGGAGGGTGTCATAGAAAAACTGTTTTTT. Translating gives CASSQEEGVIEKLFF.

The chain combines TRBV6-2 or TRBV6-3 with TRBJ1-1, with TRBD1 identical over 9 bases. The CDR3 consists of 17 residues. V was pared by 4 bases and J by 4 bases, with 13 bases of the junction left unmatched. The germline CDR1 and CDR2 sequences are MNHEY and SVGEGT. The CDR3 spells CASSFLRDRALFTEAFF. DNA of the CDR3: TGTGCCAGCAGTTTCCTCCGGGACAGGGCGCTGTTCACTGAAGCTTTCTTT.

V and J are TRBV6-1 and TRBJ1-5, with 8 bases fitting TRBD1. Germline CDR1 is MNHNS and CDR2 is SASEGT. After removal of 5 bases from V and 7 bases from J, the junction contained 10 bases not matched to a gene. The CDR3 covers 15 residues. CDR3 in amino acids: CASSKDRGLTQPQHF. CDR3 in DNA: TGTGCCAGCAGTAAAGACAGGGGTCTAACGCAGCCCCAGCATTTT.

This clonotype appeared a few times. The chain couples TRBV7-9 to TRBJ2-5, with D tentatively TRBD2 (5 bases). Per germline, CDR1 SEHNR and CDR2 FQNEAQ (reference sequence). Trimming shortened V by 5 bases and J by 7 bases, and 17 bases separated the two germline ends. The CDR3 runs 14 residues. The CDR3 coding sequence is TGTGCCAGCAGCGTAGAGACCGGACTGGTGACCCAGTACTTC. Translation: CASSVETGLVTQYF.

The genes are TRBV6-1 and TRBJ2-5; TRBD1 aligns across 9 bases. The CDR3 loop spans 17 amino acids. Germline V gene sequence: CDR1 MNHNS, CDR2 SASEGT. Germline trimming cut 4 bases from V and 0 bases from J; bases unmatched to any gene: 9. The CDR3 here is CASSATGGGWDQETQYF. For the CDR3, the DNA is TGTGCCAGCAGTGCGACAGGGGGAGGTTGGGACCAAGAGACCCAGTACTTC.

This clonotype was counted between two and nine times. The rearrangement links TRBV7-3 to TRBJ1-1; TRBD1 might be the D (6 bases). The CDR3 is 14 amino acids. The germline CDR1 and CDR2 sequences are SGHTA and FQGTGA. The V end lost 4 bases, the J end lost 4 bases, and 13 bases lay between the germline ends. CDR3 sequence reads: CASSSQGLGTEAFF. The DNA of the CDR3 is TGTGCCAGCAGCTCACAGGGCCTAGGCACTGAAGCTTTCTTT.

This rearrangement joins TRBV7-6 to TRBJ2-7, with unresolved D. Germline CDR1 is SGHVS and CDR2 is FNYEAQ. CDR3 length: 13 residues. V was shortened by 3 bases and J by 5 bases, with 11 bases between the two germline ends. The CDR3 sequence is CASSLGPRNEQYF. The CDR3 DNA reads as TGTGCCAGCAGCTTGGGCCCCCGCAACGAGCAGTACTTC. Variable domain in full (rest from reference TRBV7-6 and TRBJ2-7): GAGVSQSPRYKVTKRGQDVALRCDPISGHVSLYWYRQALGQGPEFLTYFNYEAQQDKSGLPNDRFSAERPEGSISTLTIQRTEQRDSAMYRCASSLGPRNEQYFGPGTRLTVT.

The rearrangement links TRBV7-2 to TRBJ2-1; 14 nucleotides line up with TRBD2. CDR1 is SGHTA and CDR2 is FQGNSA in the germline V gene. With 5 bases clipped from V and 9 bases from J, the junction kept 12 bases outside the gene matches. This CDR3 contains 17 residues. CDR3 in DNA: TGTGCCAGCAGCGGACCCGGGACTAGCGGGAGTTTCCGTGAGCAGTTCTTC. This codes for CASSGPGTSGSFREQFF.

This clonotype came up a few times. V and J are TRBV4-3 and TRBJ2-7; 8 bases are shared with TRBD2. CDR1 and CDR2 from the germline V gene are LGHNA and YSLEER. There are 15 residues in the CDR3. V shed 1 base and J 3 bases; nucleotides not matched to a gene: 5. This CDR3 reads CASSQGRGVLYEQYF. CDR3 in DNA: TGCGCCAGCAGCCAAGGGCGGGGGGTCCTCTACGAGCAGTACTTC.

This clonotype was seen only a few times. The chain carries TRBV7-2 and TRBJ2-7; no clear D. Germline values: CDR1 SGHTA, CDR2 FQGNSA. V lost 8 bases and J 2 bases, leaving 13 bases between the germline ends. The CDR3 is 13 residues long. This chain's CDR3 is CASAPTAAYEQYF. The CDR3 DNA reads TGTGCCAGCGCACCTACCGCTGCCTACGAGCAGTACTTC.